This T cell receptor beta chain came from a study of cytotoxic CD8 clonotypes in ibrutinib-treated CLL. Study results and caveats: At progression, clonality fell back toward baseline after rising at ibrutinib response.

On this clone itself: What it binds is not known.

This CDR3 is 14 amino acids long. The germline V gene encodes CDR1 GTSNPN and CDR2 SVGIG (reference sequence). V lost 3 bases, J lost 9 bases, and 6 bases stayed unmatched. The protocol was immunoSEQ multiplex PCR, while the TCRdb copy is restricted to in-frame clones and leaves out a portion. The table shows roughly 200,000 clones, with more than 65% occurring only once. Library input was around 2 micrograms of DNA from cryopreserved PBMCs. Sequenced material: PBMCs, taken after 12 months of ibrutinib treatment. The TCR comes from a human donor with chronic lymphocytic leukemia. V usage is TRBV30 and J usage is TRBJ2-3; 13 bases align to TRBD2. CDR3 bases: TGTGCCTGGAGACCCGGACTAGCGGGGGCCACGCAGTATTTT. Residues: CAWRPGLAGATQYF.